These 22 T cell receptor beta chains came from one sample sequenced in a study of early T cells in non-severe SARS-CoV-2 infection. TCRdb fed the 5' RACE reads into MiXCR, producing one record per CDR3 protein. Of around 60,000 distinct CDR3 sequences in the sample, roughly 14% were seen once. Specimen: whole blood. These receptors were taken from an adult who was a healthcare worker with PCR-confirmed SARS-CoV-2 infection or an uninfected control (not recorded which).

This rearrangement joins TRBV6-2 or TRBV6-3 to TRBJ1-5; 8 nucleotides match TRBD1. Germline CDR1 reads MNHEY; CDR2 reads SVGEGT. V lost 3 bases to trimming and J lost 2 bases; unmatched junction nucleotides: 12. The CDR3 is 18 residues long. CDR3 DNA sequence: TGTGCCAGCAGTTATCAATCCGGGACAGGTTTTCGCAATCAGCCCCAGCATTTT. Residues: CASSYQSGTGFRNQPQHF.

In its sample, this clonotype was seen many times. The J gene is TRBJ2-3, the V gene TRBV3-1; D is unresolved. This CDR3 has 14 amino acids. The V gene lost 4 bases and the J gene lost 3 bases, with 11 bases spanning the gap. Germline assignment: CDR1 LGHDT and CDR2 YNNKEL (reference sequence). CDR3 sequence (DNA): TGTGCCAGCAGCCTGGTCTCGGGTACAGATACGCAGTATTTT. Translated, it gives CASSLVSGTDTQYF.

This clonotype came up many times. The CDR3 spells CASSETAPYEQYF. CDR3 coding DNA: TGTGCCAGCAGTGAGACAGCACCCTACGAGCAGTACTTC. The rearrangement links TRBV6-2 or TRBV6-3 to TRBJ2-7, with D tentatively TRBD1 (5 bases). V was cut by 5 bases and J by 2 bases, with 10 bases left in between. CDR3 length equals 13 residues. Per the germline V gene, CDR1 is MNHEY and CDR2 is SVGEGT.

This sequence joins TRBV2 and TRBJ1-1, with D possibly TRBD1 on 5 matching bases. The germline gives CDR1 SNHLY, CDR2 FYNNEI. The germline V and J ends were trimmed by 3 bases and 0 bases, with 5 bases remaining between them. CDR3 length equals 13 residues. The CDR3 region is CASSEGLNTEAFF. CDR3 nucleotides: TGTGCCAGCAGTGAGGGGCTGAACACTGAAGCTTTCTTT.

The chain uses TRBV5-1 and TRBJ1-1; D is undetermined. The CDR3 is 15 residues long. V gave up 6 bases and J gave up 1 base, with 16 bases separating them. Germline V gene data show CDR1 as SGHRS and CDR2 as YFSETQ. In nucleotides, the CDR3 is TGCGCCAGCACAAGGTCGTCATGGGGGAACACTGAAGCTTTCTTT. The encoded protein is CASTRSSWGNTEAFF.

This clonotype was detected a few times. The chain has TRBV30 and TRBJ1-3; TRBD1 is a possible D gene (5 bases). This CDR3 has 15 amino acids. In germline, CDR1 is GTSNPN, CDR2 SVGIG (reference sequence). Deletions cut 0 bases from V and 1 base from J, with 10 bases between. The CDR3 sequence is CAWSVGTRSGNTIYF. As DNA, the CDR3 is TGTGCCTGGAGTGTAGGGACCCGATCTGGAAACACCATATATTTT.

This chain links TRBV29-1 with TRBJ2-5, with 12 bases that match TRBD2. Per germline, CDR1 SQVTM and CDR2 ANQGSEA. The CDR3 covers 14 residues. The V and J ends lost 4 bases and 1 base, in that order; junction bases with no gene match: 1. This chain's CDR3 is CSVGLAGAQETQYF. The CDR3 nucleotides are TGCAGCGTTGGACTAGCGGGGGCCCAAGAGACCCAGTACTTC. Together with reference TRBV29-1 and TRBJ2-5, the CDR3 gives the full variable domain: SAVISQKPSRDICQRGTSLTIQCQVDSQVTMMFWYRQQPGQSLTLIATANQGSEATYESGFVIDKFPISRPNLTFSTLTVSNMSPEDSSIYLCSVGLAGAQETQYFGPGTRLLVL.

The chain has TRBV9 and TRBJ2-3; D is perhaps TRBD1 (6 bases). V lost 0 bases and J lost 1, with 15 bases in between. Germline V gene sequence: CDR1 SGDLS, CDR2 YYNGEE. The CDR3 length is 17 residues. CDR3 region: CASSVGLAQGRTDTQYF. The CDR3 bases are TGTGCCAGCAGCGTAGGGCTCGCACAGGGACGCACAGATACGCAGTATTTT.

This clonotype has ten or more counts. The chain has TRBV11-3 and TRBJ2-1; maybe TRBD1 (6 bases). The CDR3 spans 13 residues. Germline loops: CDR1 SGHNT, CDR2 YENEEA. V lost 8 bases to trimming and J lost 0 bases, with 8 bases between them. CDR3 residues: CASGTSSYNEQFF. CDR3 in DNA: TGTGCCAGCGGGACAAGCTCCTACAATGAGCAGTTCTTC.

The chain joins TRBV12-3 or TRBV12-4 to TRBJ2-6; 10 bases are a match to TRBD1. CDR3 length equals 15 residues. V was pared by 5 bases and J by 2 bases, with 0 bases of the junction left unmatched. This CDR3 reads CASSDRGPGANVLTF. The CDR3 DNA follows: TGTGCCAGCAGTGACAGGGGGCCTGGGGCCAACGTCCTGACTTTC.

Within the sample, this clonotype is medium-sized. This chain connects TRBV5-4 to TRBJ1-4; D is undetermined. The germline V and J ends were trimmed by 0 bases and 4 bases, with 7 bases remaining between them. This CDR3 is built from 14 residues. Germline V gene sequence: CDR1 SGHNT, CDR2 YYREEE (reference sequence). The CDR3 DNA follows: TGTGCCAGCAGCTTGGGCCAGAGTAATGAAAAACTGTTTTTT. Residues: CASSLGQSNEKLFF.

This chain joins TRBV10-3 and TRBJ1-1; no firm D call. The germline gives CDR1 ENHRY, CDR2 SYGVKD. The CDR3 runs to 13 residues. V was cut by 7 bases and J by 2 bases, with 11 bases left in between. In DNA form, the CDR3 reads TGTGCCATCACGGTACAGTTAAACACTGAAGCTTTCTTT. Its translation: CAITVQLNTEAFF.

The J gene is TRBJ2-7, the V gene TRBV20-1, with 7 bases lining up with TRBD2. V gave up 5 bases and J gave up 3 bases; unmatched junction bases: 7. Germline CDR1 and CDR2: DFQATT and SNEGSKA (reference sequence). The CDR3 runs 13 residues. This chain's CDR3 is CSAGGRGNYEQYF. CDR3 coding DNA: TGCAGTGCTGGTGGGCGGGGGAACTACGAGCAGTACTTC.

The chain uses TRBV5-8 and TRBJ1-1; TRBD1 matches 8 bases. Losses at the gene ends were 4 bases for V and 4 bases for J; bases not matched to a gene: 12. The CDR3 length is 16 residues. The germline V gene encodes CDR1 SGHTS and CDR2 YDEGEE. The DNA of the CDR3 is TGTGCCAGCAGCGCCGAACTCAGGGGGCGGATCACTGAAGCTTTCTTT. Translation: CASSAELRGRITEAFF.

The sample holds a few counts of this clonotype. The chain has TRBV5-1 and TRBJ2-3, with 8 bases lining up with TRBD1. The CDR3 spans 15 residues. The germline V gene encodes CDR1 SGHRS and CDR2 YFSETQ. The J segment lost 0 bases and the V segment lost 4 bases, leaving 4 bases of the junction unmatched. This CDR3 is CASSRQGPSTDTQYF. The DNA of the CDR3 is TGCGCCAGCAGCCGACAGGGGCCTAGCACAGATACGCAGTATTTT.

The V gene is TRBV5-6, the J gene TRBJ2-5; TRBD1 matches at 7 bases. The CDR3 contains 15 residues. Germline trimming cut 3 bases from V and 8 bases from J; bases unmatched to any gene: 13. Germline V CDR1 and CDR2: SGHDT, YYEEEE. The CDR3 DNA is TGTGCCAGCAGCTCCGGACAGGTCCGCGGTGAAACCCAGTACTTC. It is translated as CASSSGQVRGETQYF.

In nucleotides, the CDR3 is TGTGCCAGCAGCGTAACCGGCCGGGAGACCCAGTACTTC. This translates into CASSVTGRETQYF. This chain uses TRBV9 with TRBJ2-5, with D uncertain. CDR1 is SGDLS and CDR2 is YYNGEE in the germline V gene. V dropped 1 base and J dropped 5 bases, with 9 bases sitting between them. This CDR3 has 13 residues.

This clonotype came up a few times. The V gene is TRBV21-1, the J gene TRBJ1-2; the D call TRBD1 from the table was never checked on the DNA. TRBV21-1 is marked as a pseudogene. The CDR3 has 14 residues. CDR3 coding DNA: TGTGCCAGCAGACCGGACAGAGCTAACTATGGCTACACCTTC. This gives the protein CASRPDRANYGYTF.

This clonotype was counted many times. V is TRBV20-1 and J is TRBJ1-2, with 7 bases matching TRBD1. Losses at the gene ends were 7 bases for V and 2 bases for J; bases not matched to a gene: 7. CDR3 length: 13 amino acids. Germline V gene data show CDR1 as DFQATT and CDR2 as SNEGSKA (reference sequence). This chain's CDR3 is CSVWDSENYGYTF. The CDR3, as DNA: TGCAGTGTATGGGACAGCGAGAACTATGGCTACACCTTC.

This clonotype occurred a few times. This rearrangement joins TRBV14 to TRBJ1-2; D is unresolved. Germline V lookup: CDR1 SGHDN, CDR2 FVKESK. Trimming took off 0 bases at V and 6 bases at J, with 14 bases between the two ends. CDR3 length: 15 amino acids. CDR3 sequence reads: CASSQDYSQIDGYTF. As DNA, the CDR3 is TGTGCCAGCAGCCAAGATTATAGCCAGATAGATGGCTACACCTTC.

This clonotype was seen repeatedly, ten times or more. The chain recombines TRBV25-1 with TRBJ1-2; TRBD1 is a possible D gene (5 bases). Germline values: CDR1 MGHDK, CDR2 SYGVNS. V lost 4 bases, J lost 2 bases, and 8 bases lay in between. This CDR3 has 13 amino acids. DNA of the CDR3: TGTGCCAGCAGTGTATGGGGGAACTATGGCTACACCTTC. This codes for CASSVWGNYGYTF.

V is TRBV7-2 and J is TRBJ2-7; the match to TRBD2 covers 11 bases. The CDR3 loop spans 14 amino acids. The V and J ends lost 6 bases and 6 bases, in that order; junction bases with no gene match: 7. In germline, CDR1 is SGHTA, CDR2 FQGNSA. This chain's CDR3 is CASRASGGQIEQYF. The CDR3 DNA sequence: TGTGCCAGCAGAGCTAGCGGGGGGCAAATCGAGCAGTACTTC.